Below, one T cell receptor (beta chain) is given with its context. The table lists this clonotype with many counts. Its binding antigen is unknown. The sample holds no much larger clone one base away, and base qualities are not on file. The data were obtained in a study of T-cell memory formation after mild COVID-19 (dated by TCRdb to the early 2020s). About the investigation overall: TCR sequence clusters from the two donors were largely donor specific. The cohort was made up of two young adult volunteers, one female and one male, who were previously healthy. In a couple of donors, T-cell clones that expanded and contracted after mild COVID-19 were tracked by sequencing TCRalpha and TCRbeta repertoires over time.

Ficoll-Paque density gradient centrifugation was used to isolate PBMCs. General study outcomes and caveats: Some responding clones were detected in pre-infection memory, which suggested that pre-existing cross-reactive memory T cells had joined the SARS-CoV-2 response. Only a couple of mild cases were covered in the study, and larger cohorts including severe cases with pre-infection samples were considered necessary. Whether the second-wave clones peaking on day 37 were SARS-CoV-2 specific was not confirmed. Contracting CD4+ clones turned up mainly in the CM and EM memory subsets, whereas EMRA was where CD8+ clones were enriched. Clones that contracted from day 15 to 85 showed balanced CD4/CD8 phenotypes, whereas a second wave of clones that expanded from day 15 to 37 leaned towards CD4+.

Sequencing was performed on an Illumina NovaSeq 6000. Using 5'RACE with constant-segment primers, TCRalpha and TCRbeta cDNA libraries were constructed, with sample barcodes and unique molecular identifiers added in the process. Trizol reagent was used to extract RNA from every sample. The libraries were amplified in two PCR steps, and the second step added a second sample barcode and Illumina TruSeq adapters. Sequencing of libraries was performed on an Illumina NovaSeq with 2 x 150 bp paired-end reads. The published analysis was carried out like this. Reads were demultiplexed and collapsed into UMI-guided consensus sequences with migec v1.2.7. Using mixcr v2.1.11, UMI consensuses were aligned to TRA and TRB V and J templates and then assembled into clonotypes. Clonotypes were classified as expanded or contracted when called significant by both edgeR and NoisET, with noise models trained on biological replicates. For edgeR calls, the thresholds were a false discovery rate-adjusted p below 0.01 and a log2 fold-change of 1. As an exploratory analysis of dynamics, max-normalized trajectories of the 1000 most abundant clonotypes were examined by PCA with hierarchical clustering. The CD4 or CD8 phenotype of responding clones was assigned using the separately sequenced CD4+ and CD8+ repertoires. TCRdb's own reprocessing of the public reads used fastp at Q25 and MiXCR and kept productive beta chains. Each entry is one CDR3 protein sequence, shown with its most common DNA and genes. V and J calls and clone size were set by TCRdb, not the authors. In this sample the table shows hundreds of thousands of distinct CDR3 sequences, roughly 20% of which occur a single time. 21% of the sample comes from the top ten.

At the junction V is shortened by 5 bases and J by 3 bases, with 17 bases in between. Measured from the cysteine to the phenylalanine, the CDR3 is 15 residues long. Only CDR3 DNA is held: 45 bases, read in frame from base 1. CDR1 is given as SGHTS and CDR2 as YDEGEE, both from the germline V gene. This receptor was taken from a young man who had mild COVID-19 (a few samples of this study predate the infection). The sample titles of this study are shuffled in the database, so cell type and time point are left out; the donor was told from shared clones. Sequenced material: PBMCs or a T cell subset sorted from them (not recorded which). The chain is encoded by TRBV5-8 joined to TRBJ1-1, and the D gene may be TRBD1, 6 bases matching. DNA sequence: TGTGCCAGCAGTGAACCCGGGACAAGGGACACTGAAGCTTTCTTT. This encodes CASSEPGTRDTEAFF.